Listed below are T cell receptor beta chains from one sample, sequenced in a study of CD8 T cells in Susac syndrome. MiXCR, applied by TCRdb to the immunoSEQ multiplex PCR reads, yields one record per CDR3 protein. Of more than 55,000 distinct CDR3 sequences detected, 96% appear once; the ten largest clones hold 0.085% to 0.14%. Sequencing was carried out using CD4+ T cells from PBMCs. These receptors were collected from a human donor with multiple sclerosis. CDR3s include the opening cysteine and the closing phenylalanine or tryptophan. The D gene is left open where the match is weak. A row's size may be missing; if present it is once, few, many or a size class.

v_call	d_call	j_call	clone_size	cdr3_aa	cdr3_nt
TRBV6-5	NA	TRBJ1-2	NA	CASRLQGHGGYTF	TGTGCCAGCAGGCTACAGGGACATGGGGGCTACACCTTC
TRBV24-1	TRBD2	TRBJ2-1	NA	CATSDPLAGVYNEQFF	TGTGCCACCAGTGATCCACTAGCGGGGGTGTACAATGAGCAGTTCTTC
TRBV29-1	NA	TRBJ2-5	NA	CSRGLQETQYF	TGCAGTAGGGGACTCCAAGAGACCCAGTACTTC
TRBV2	NA	TRBJ1-1	once	CASSAYRDTEAFF	TGTGCCAGCAGTGCCTACAGGGACACTGAAGCTTTCTTT
TRBV7-9	NA	TRBJ2-7	NA	CASSLAYTYEQYF	TGTGCCAGCAGCTTAGCCTACACCTACGAGCAGTACTTC
TRBV29-1	TRBD1	TRBJ2-6	NA	CSVEGTGARGANVLTF	TGCAGCGTTGAAGGGACAGGGGCTCGTGGGGCCAACGTCCTGACTTTC
TRBV6-5	NA	TRBJ1-1	few	CASSYETEAFF	TGTGCCAGCAGTTACGAAACGGAAGCTTTCTTT
TRBV30	NA	TRBJ1-4	NA	CAWKGRNNEKLFF	TGTGCCTGGAAGGGACGGAATAATGAAAAACTGTTTTTT
TRBV18	TRBD2	TRBJ2-7	NA	CASSVGSGTYEQYF	TGTGCCAGCTCAGTTGGTAGCGGGACCTACGAGCAGTACTTC
TRBV11-2	NA	TRBJ1-2	NA	CASSPSGGPGGYTF	TGTGCCAGCAGCCCCTCCGGGGGACCGGGCGGCTACACCTTC
TRBV12-3/TRBV12-4	NA	TRBJ2-5	NA	CASRRRETQYF	TGTGCCAGCAGACGAAGGGAGACCCAGTACTTC
TRBV29-1	TRBD2	TRBJ2-2	once	CSTGGSSNTGELFF	TGCAGCACCGGGGGGTCCTCGAACACCGGGGAGCTGTTTTTT
TRBV12-3/TRBV12-4	TRBD1	TRBJ1-1	once	CASSPWTGVNTEAFF	TGTGCCAGCAGCCCCTGGACAGGGGTCAACACTGAAGCTTTCTTT
TRBV11-2	NA	TRBJ2-4	NA	CASSTRAGVMAKNIQYF	TGTGCCAGCAGCACCAGGGCCGGGGTGATGGCCAAAAACATTCAGTACTTC
TRBV6-2/TRBV6-3	TRBD1	TRBJ1-2	NA	CASSYSSRGNYGYTF	TGTGCCAGCAGTTACTCGTCCAGGGGGAACTATGGCTACACCTTC
TRBV20-1	NA	TRBJ1-5	NA	CSARGQGNQPQHF	TGCAGTGCTAGAGGACAGGGCAATCAGCCCCAGCATTTT
TRBV5-1	NA	TRBJ2-3	NA	CASSLVRTAADTQYF	TGCGCCAGCAGCTTAGTACGGACAGCGGCAGATACGCAGTATTTT
TRBV30	TRBD1	TRBJ2-2	once	CAWERDRATGELFF	TGTGCCTGGGAAAGGGACAGAGCCACCGGGGAGCTGTTTTTT
TRBV20-1	NA	TRBJ2-5	NA	CSASTEETQYF	TGCAGTGCTAGTACGGAAGAGACCCAGTACTTC
TRBV27	TRBD1	TRBJ1-1	few	CASSLIQGNTEAFF	TGTGCCAGCAGTTTAATACAGGGGAATACTGAAGCTTTCTTT
TRBV29-1	NA	TRBJ1-1	once	CSVRTGNTEAFF	TGCAGCGTTAGAACAGGGAACACTGAAGCTTTCTTT
TRBV4-2	NA	TRBJ1-4	NA	CASSQVGATNEKLFF	TGTGCCAGCAGCCAAGTCGGAGCAACTAATGAAAAACTGTTTTTT
TRBV19	TRBD1	TRBJ2-7	NA	CASSIGTGETYEQYF	TGTGCCAGTAGTATAGGGACAGGTGAAACCTACGAGCAGTACTTC
TRBV2	TRBD1	TRBJ2-2	NA	CASRDRTVAGELFF	TGTGCCAGCAGGGACAGGACCGTTGCCGGGGAGCTGTTTTTT
TRBV20-1	NA	TRBJ1-1	NA	CSASVQGVNTEAFF	TGCAGTGCTAGTGTTCAGGGCGTGAACACTGAAGCTTTCTTT
TRBV7-9	NA	TRBJ1-2	NA	CASSLERSGSINYGYTF	TGTGCCAGCAGCTTAGAAAGGTCGGGGAGCATCAACTATGGCTACACCTTC
TRBV7-9	TRBD2	TRBJ2-5	few	CASSPRASGETQYF	TGTGCCAGCAGCCCTAGGGCTAGCGGAGAGACCCAGTACTTC
TRBV5-1	TRBD2	TRBJ2-7	NA	CASSSPGGLAGYPYEQYF	TGCGCCAGCAGCTCCCCCGGCGGATTAGCGGGGTATCCCTACGAGCAGTACTTC